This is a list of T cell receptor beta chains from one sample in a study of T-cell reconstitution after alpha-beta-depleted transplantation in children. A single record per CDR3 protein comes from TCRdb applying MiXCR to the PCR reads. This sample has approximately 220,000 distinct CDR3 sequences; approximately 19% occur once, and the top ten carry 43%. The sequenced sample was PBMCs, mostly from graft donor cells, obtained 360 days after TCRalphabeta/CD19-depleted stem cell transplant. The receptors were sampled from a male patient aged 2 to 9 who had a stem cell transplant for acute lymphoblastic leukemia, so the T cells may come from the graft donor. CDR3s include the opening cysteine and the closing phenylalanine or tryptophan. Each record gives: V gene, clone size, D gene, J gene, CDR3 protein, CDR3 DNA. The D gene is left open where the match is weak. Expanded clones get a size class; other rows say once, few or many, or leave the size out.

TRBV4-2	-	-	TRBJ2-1	CASSQESGETYNEQFF	TGTGCCAGCAGCCAAGAATCGGGGGAGACCTACAATGAGCAGTTCTTC
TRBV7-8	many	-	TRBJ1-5	CASSLGVGHQVDQPQHF	TGTGCCAGCAGCTTAGGGGTGGGCCACCAAGTGGATCAGCCCCAGCATTTT
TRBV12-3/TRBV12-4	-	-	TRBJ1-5	CASSPRPGNQPQHF	TGTGCCAGCAGCCCCCGACCGGGCAATCAGCCCCAGCATTTT
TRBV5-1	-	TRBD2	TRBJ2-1	CASSLEGLAVNEQFF	TGCGCCAGCAGCTTGGAGGGACTAGCAGTTAATGAGCAGTTCTTC
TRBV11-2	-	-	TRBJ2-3	CASSSRGGPLTDTQYF	TGTGCCAGCAGCTCCAGGGGAGGGCCACTCACAGATACGCAGTATTTT
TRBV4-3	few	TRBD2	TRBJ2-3	CASSQESGRMDTQYF	TGCGCCAGCAGCCAAGAAAGCGGGAGAATGGATACGCAGTATTTT
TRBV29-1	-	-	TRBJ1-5	CSVGGIDQPQHF	TGCAGCGTTGGGGGGATAGATCAGCCCCAGCATTTT
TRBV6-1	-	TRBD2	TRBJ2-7	CASSLAGTINSAYEQYF	TGTGCCAGCAGTCTAGCGGGGACAATCAATTCGGCCTACGAGCAGTACTTC
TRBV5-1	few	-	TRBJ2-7	CASSWDILTYEQYF	TGCGCCAGCAGCTGGGACATCCTTACCTACGAGCAGTACTTC
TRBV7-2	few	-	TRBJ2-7	CASSLEIIRSYEQYF	TGTGCCAGCAGCTTAGAGATTATCCGCTCCTACGAGCAGTACTTC
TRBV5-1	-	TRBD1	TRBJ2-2	CASSAGQGLTGELFF	TGCGCCAGCAGCGCGGGACAGGGGCTCACCGGGGAGCTGTTTTTT
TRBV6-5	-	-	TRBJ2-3	CASSSGGAQDTQYF	TGTGCCAGCAGTTCTGGGGGGGCCCAGGATACGCAGTATTTT
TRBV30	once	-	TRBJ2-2	CAWTAKKGTGELFF	TGTGCCTGGACCGCGAAAAAGGGGACCGGGGAGCTGTTTTTT
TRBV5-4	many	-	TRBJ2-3	CASSSPGAENTDTQYF	TGTGCCAGCAGCTCTCCCGGGGCAGAGAACACAGATACGCAGTATTTT
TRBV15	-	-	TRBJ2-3	CATSIGQGQADTQYF	TGTGCCACCAGCATAGGGCAGGGCCAGGCAGATACGCAGTATTTT
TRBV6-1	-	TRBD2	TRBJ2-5	CASRRREKRGGLGLETQYF	TGTGCCAGCAGGAGGAGGGAAAAGCGGGGGGGCCTGGGATTAGAGACCCAGTACTTC
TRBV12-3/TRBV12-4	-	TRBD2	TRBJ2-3	CASSLEAGVHTDTQYF	TGTGCCAGCAGTTTAGAAGCGGGGGTTCACACAGATACGCAGTATTTT
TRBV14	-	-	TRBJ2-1	CASSPWAPPYNEQFF	TGTGCCAGCAGCCCCTGGGCACCTCCTTACAATGAGCAGTTCTTC
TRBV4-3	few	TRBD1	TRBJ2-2	CASSQEPGTDTGELFF	TGCGCCAGCAGCCAGGAGCCCGGGACAGACACCGGGGAGCTGTTTTTT
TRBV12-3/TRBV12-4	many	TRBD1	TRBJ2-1	CASRFPGQAHRF	TGTGCCAGCAGATTCCCGGGACAGGCCCACCGCTTC
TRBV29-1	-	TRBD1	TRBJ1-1	CSAMDRVFTEAFF	TGCAGCGCTATGGACAGGGTTTTCACTGAAGCTTTCTTT
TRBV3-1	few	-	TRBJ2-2	CASSQSGIPGELFF	TGTGCCAGCAGCCAGTCGGGGATACCCGGGGAGCTGTTTTTT
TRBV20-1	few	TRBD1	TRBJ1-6	CSARGLTGENSPLHF	TGCAGTGCTAGGGGTTTGACAGGGGAAAATTCACCCCTCCACTTT
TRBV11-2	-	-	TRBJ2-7	CASSLGALYERYF	TGTGCCAGCAGCTTAGGGGCCCTCTACGAGCGGTACTTC
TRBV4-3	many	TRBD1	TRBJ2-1	CASSTRTGVNEQFF	TGCGCCAGCAGCACCCGGACAGGGGTGAATGAGCAGTTCTTC